This record covers a single TCR beta chain. The antigen remains undetermined. This entry comes from a study of T cell responses to AZD1222 COVID-19 vaccine. Findings and limits, study-wide: Among vaccine-associated CD4 TCRs, coverage spanned spike, with dominance at 160-218 and 743-854. Donors skewed white British and female; clonal diversity was possibly underestimated.

The method was immunoSEQ multiplex PCR; TCRdb's version includes in-frame clones alone and lacks a portion of them. This sample has just under 55,000 clones, with 89% found just once. The clonotype comes from an adult in good health. Sequencing was performed on peripheral blood, taken on day 0 of AZD1222 vaccination.

CDR3 coding DNA: TGTGCCAGCAGCGGGAAGGGGGCCTACTATGGCTACACCTTC. Its protein product is CASSGKGAYYGYTF. The J gene is TRBJ1-2, the V gene TRBV5-4, with 7 bases aligning to TRBD1. From germline, CDR1 is SGHNT and CDR2 YYREEE (reference sequence). The CDR3 sequence is 14 residues long. V was pared by 4 bases and J by 3 bases, with 6 bases of the junction left unmatched.